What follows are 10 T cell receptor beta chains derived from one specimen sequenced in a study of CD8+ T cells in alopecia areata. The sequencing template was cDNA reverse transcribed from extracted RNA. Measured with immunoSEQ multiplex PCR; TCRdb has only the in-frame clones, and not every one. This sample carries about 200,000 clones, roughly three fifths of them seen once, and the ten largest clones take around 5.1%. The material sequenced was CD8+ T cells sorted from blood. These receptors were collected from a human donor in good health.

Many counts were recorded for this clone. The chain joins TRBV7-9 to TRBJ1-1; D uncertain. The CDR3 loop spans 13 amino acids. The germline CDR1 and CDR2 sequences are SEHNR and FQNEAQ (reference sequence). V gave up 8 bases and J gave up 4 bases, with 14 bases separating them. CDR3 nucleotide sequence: TGTGCCAGCTCCTCCGGCATGGGCACTGAAGCTTTCTTT. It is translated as CASSSGMGTEAFF.

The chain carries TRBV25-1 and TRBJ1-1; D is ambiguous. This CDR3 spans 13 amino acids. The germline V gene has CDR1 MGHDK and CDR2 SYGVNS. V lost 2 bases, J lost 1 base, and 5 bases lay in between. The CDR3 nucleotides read TGTGCCAGCAGTGAACTCGAGAACACTGAAGCTTTCTTT. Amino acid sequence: CASSELENTEAFF.

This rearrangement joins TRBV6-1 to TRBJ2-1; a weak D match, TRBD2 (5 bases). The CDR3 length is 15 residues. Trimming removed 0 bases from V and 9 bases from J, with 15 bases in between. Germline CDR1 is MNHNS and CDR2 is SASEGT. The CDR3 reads CASSEARDWSGEQFF. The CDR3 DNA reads TGTGCCAGCAGTGAAGCCCGGGATTGGTCGGGTGAGCAGTTCTTC.

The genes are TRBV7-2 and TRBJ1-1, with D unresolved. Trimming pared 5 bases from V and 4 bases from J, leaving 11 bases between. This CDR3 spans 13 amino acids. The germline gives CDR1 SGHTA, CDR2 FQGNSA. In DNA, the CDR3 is TGTGCCAGCAGCCGAGGATCGGGCACTGAAGCTTTCTTT. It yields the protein CASSRGSGTEAFF.

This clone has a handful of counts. The CDR3 is CASSFGPADYGYTF. The CDR3 DNA sequence: TGTGCCAGCAGTTTTGGACCCGCGGACTATGGCTACACCTTC. The chain has TRBV27 and TRBJ1-2; D remains unclear. CDR1 and CDR2 (germline): MNHEY, SMNVEV (reference sequence). V dropped 3 bases and J dropped 3 bases, with 11 bases sitting between them. The CDR3 consists of 14 residues.

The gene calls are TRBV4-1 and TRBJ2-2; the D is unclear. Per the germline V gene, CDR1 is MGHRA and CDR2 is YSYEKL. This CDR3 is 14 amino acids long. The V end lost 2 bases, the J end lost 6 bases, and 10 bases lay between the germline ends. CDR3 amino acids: CASSQPVVSGELFF. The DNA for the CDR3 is TGCGCCAGCAGCCAACCCGTCGTATCCGGGGAGCTGTTTTTT.

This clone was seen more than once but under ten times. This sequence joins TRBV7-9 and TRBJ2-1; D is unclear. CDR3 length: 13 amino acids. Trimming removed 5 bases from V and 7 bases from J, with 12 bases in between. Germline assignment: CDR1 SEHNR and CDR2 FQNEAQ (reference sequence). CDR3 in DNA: TGTGCCAGCAGCCCCCCCAACGGAAATGAGCAGTTCTTC. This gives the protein CASSPPNGNEQFF. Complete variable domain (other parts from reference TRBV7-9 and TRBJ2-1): DTGVSQNPRHKITKRGQNVTFRCDPISEHNRLYWYRQTLGQGPEFLTYFQNEAQLEKSRLLSDRFSAERPKGSFSTLEIQRTEQGDSAMYLCASSPPNGNEQFFGPGTRLTVL.

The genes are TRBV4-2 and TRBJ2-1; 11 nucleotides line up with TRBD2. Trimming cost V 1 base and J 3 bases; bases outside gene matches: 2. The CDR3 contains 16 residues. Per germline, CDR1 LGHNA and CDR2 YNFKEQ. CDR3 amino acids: CASSQGSGGDYNEQFF. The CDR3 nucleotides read TGTGCCAGCAGCCAAGGTAGCGGGGGGGACTACAATGAGCAGTTCTTC.

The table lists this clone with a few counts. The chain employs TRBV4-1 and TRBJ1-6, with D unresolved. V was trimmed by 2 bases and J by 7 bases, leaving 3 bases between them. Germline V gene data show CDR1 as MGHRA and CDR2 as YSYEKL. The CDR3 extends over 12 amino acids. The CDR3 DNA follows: TGCGCCAGCAGCCAACTGAATTCACCCCTCCACTTT. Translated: CASSQLNSPLHF.

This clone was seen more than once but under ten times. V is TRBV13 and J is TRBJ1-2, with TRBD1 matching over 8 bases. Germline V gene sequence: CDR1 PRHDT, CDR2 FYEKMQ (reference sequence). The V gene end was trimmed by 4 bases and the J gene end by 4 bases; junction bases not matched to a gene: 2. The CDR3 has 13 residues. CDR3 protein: CASSSQGAYGYTF. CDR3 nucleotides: TGTGCCAGCAGCTCTCAGGGGGCCTATGGCTACACCTTC.